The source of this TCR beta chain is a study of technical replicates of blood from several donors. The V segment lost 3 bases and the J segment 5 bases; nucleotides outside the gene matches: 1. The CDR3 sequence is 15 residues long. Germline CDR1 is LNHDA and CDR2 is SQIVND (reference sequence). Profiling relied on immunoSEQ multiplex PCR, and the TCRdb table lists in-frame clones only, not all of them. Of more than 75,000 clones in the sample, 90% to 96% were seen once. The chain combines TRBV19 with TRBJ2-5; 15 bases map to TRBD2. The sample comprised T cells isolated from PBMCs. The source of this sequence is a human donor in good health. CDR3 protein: CASSIGLAGGETQYF. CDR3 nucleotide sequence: TGTGCCAGTAGTATCGGACTAGCGGGGGGGGAGACCCAGTACTTC. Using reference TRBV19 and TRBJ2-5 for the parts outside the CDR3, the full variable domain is DGGITQSPKYLFRKEGQNVTLSCEQNLNHDAMYWYRQDPGQGLRLIYYSQIVNDFQKGDIAEGYSVSREKKESFPLTVTSAQKNPTAFYLCASSIGLAGGETQYFGPGTRLLVL.